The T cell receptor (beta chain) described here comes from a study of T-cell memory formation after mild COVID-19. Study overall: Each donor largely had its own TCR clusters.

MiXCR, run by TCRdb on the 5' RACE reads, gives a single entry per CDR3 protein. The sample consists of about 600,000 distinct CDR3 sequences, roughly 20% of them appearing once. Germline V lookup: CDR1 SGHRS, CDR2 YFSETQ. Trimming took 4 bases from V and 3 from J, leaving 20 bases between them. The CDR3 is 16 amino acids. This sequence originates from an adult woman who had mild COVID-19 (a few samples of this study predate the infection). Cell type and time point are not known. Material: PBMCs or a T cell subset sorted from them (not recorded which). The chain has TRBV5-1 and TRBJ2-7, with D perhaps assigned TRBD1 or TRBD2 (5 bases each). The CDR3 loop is CASSPGTAETLYEQYF. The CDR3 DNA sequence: TGCGCCAGCAGCCCCGGGACGGCAGAGACTCTCTACGAGCAGTACTTC.